This is a list of T cell receptor beta chains from one sample in a study of blood T cell repertoires in COVID-19. Using immunoSEQ multiplex PCR, the repertoire was profiled, and TCRdb retains in-frame clones only, with some absent. The table lists under 150,000 clones, 90% of them singletons. Material for sequencing was peripheral blood. These TCRs come from a man between 60 and 75 years old with COVID-19, enrolled during active disease. CDR3s include the opening cysteine and the closing phenylalanine or tryptophan.

V gene	J gene	CDR3 protein
TRBV19	TRBJ2-6	CASRQSGANVLTF
TRBV2	TRBJ2-7	CASRGEATYEQYF
TRBV11-1	TRBJ1-1	CASSLGQGTEAFF
TRBV2	TRBJ1-2	CASSEAWRETFFF
TRBV6-6	TRBJ1-5	CASSRTGEEQPQHF
TRBV9	TRBJ2-3	CASSPRTGGVDTQYF
TRBV29-1	TRBJ2-2	CSVGEPGANTGELFF
TRBV25-1	TRBJ2-2	CASSIGTSGRADTGELFF
TRBV7-9	TRBJ1-1	CASSLGQGQNTEAFF
TRBV30	TRBJ2-5	CAWNREETQYF
TRBV7-2	TRBJ1-2	CASSLARQGDGYTF
TRBV2	TRBJ2-2	CASTHPGGELFF
TRBV2	TRBJ1-5	CASRRLKQGQGISDQPQHF
TRBV7-9	TRBJ1-1	CASSPRRDWEAFF
TRBV15	TRBJ1-6	CATSRVGTGGSPLHF
TRBV30	TRBJ1-2	CAWAFRTASGYTF
TRBV11-1	TRBJ2-7	CASSLSGGQGLYEQYF
TRBV30	TRBJ1-2	CAWGDSGYTF
TRBV27	TRBJ2-3	CASSFASGNTQYF
TRBV30	TRBJ2-7	CAYTNWETSQEQYF
TRBV10-3	TRBJ1-2	CAISDGDSGYGYTF
TRBV4-2	TRBJ2-1	CASSQVRAAYNEQFF
TRBV28	TRBJ1-4	CATQGGGLATNEKLFF
TRBV7-2	TRBJ2-1	CASSFGTYNEQFF
TRBV4-3	TRBJ1-5	CASSQNRGSNQPQHF
TRBV19	TRBJ1-6	CASSIDGSNSPLHF
TRBV6-1	TRBJ1-1	CASSESTPNTEAFF
TRBV27	TRBJ2-2	CASSLITGIGITGELFF
TRBV27	TRBJ2-1	CAAGLGGQFF
TRBV3-1/TRBV3-2	TRBJ2-7	CASRLGGVGEQYF
TRBV2	TRBJ2-3	CASSEAEEDTQYF
TRBV30	TRBJ1-2	CALGTRTYGYTF
TRBV29-1	TRBJ2-3	CSVGIWDRFPEGGFTDTQYF
TRBV27	TRBJ1-4	CASSPSDRGREGKLFF
TRBV11-2	TRBJ1-2	CASSLGFGTNYGYTF
TRBV3-1/TRBV3-2	TRBJ2-1	CASRSSSGIGEQFF
TRBV29-1	TRBJ2-3	CSVEGGAFSTDTQYF
TRBV28	TRBJ2-7	CASSGGQGATSYEQYF
TRBV7-9	TRBJ2-7	CASSFGTGHYEQYF
TRBV18	TRBJ2-7	CASSRTGAYEQYF
TRBV10-2	TRBJ2-1	CASSDRDSKQFF
TRBV19	TRBJ1-1	CASSIGDRGGTEAFF
TRBV28	TRBJ1-4	CASSSSGQGGEKLFF
TRBV4-3	TRBJ1-4	CASSRSAGQNEKLFF
TRBV5-1	TRBJ2-3	CASSSGNTGGTDTQYF
TRBV6-1	TRBJ2-7	CASSERQGVRYEQYF
TRBV9	TRBJ1-3	CASSASYRSSGNTIYF
TRBV29-1	TRBJ2-1	CSVGGSVESYNEQFF
TRBV18	TRBJ2-3	CASSDSQGSTDTQYF
TRBV19	TRBJ2-1	CASSISSGNDEQFF
TRBV5-1	TRBJ2-7	CASSWTLAETTTEQYF
TRBV6-1	TRBJ2-1	CASSEAPLEGDSSYNEQFF
TRBV6-5	TRBJ1-5	CASGLKVEPQHF